These 16 T cell receptor beta chains originate from one sample sequenced in a study of cytomegalovirus exposure and HLA in healthy donors. PCR used 60 Vbeta primers and 13 Jbeta primers. Some clones are missing from TCRdb's copy, which holds only in-frame ones; the method was immunoSEQ multiplex PCR. The data show over 150,000 clones, 65% to 85% seen once. What was sequenced was PBMCs. Receptors originate from a male donor in good health and CMV-seronegative.

This chain joins TRBV7-2 and TRBJ2-7, with 8 positions matching TRBD1. V lost 1 base, J lost 4 bases, and 3 bases stayed unmatched. The germline V gene has CDR1 SGHTA and CDR2 FQGNSA. CDR3 length: 14 residues. In DNA form, the CDR3 reads TGTGCCAGCAGCTTAGGCAGGGGGCTGTACGAGCAGTACTTC. It yields the protein CASSLGRGLYEQYF.

The chain links TRBV28 to TRBJ2-2, with 10 bases lining up with TRBD2. This CDR3 is 17 amino acids long. With 6 bases clipped from V and 3 bases from J, the junction kept 10 bases outside the gene matches. Germline assignment: CDR1 MDHEN and CDR2 SYDVKM. The CDR3 sequence is CASSPGLAETYTGELFF. The DNA for the CDR3 is TGTGCCAGCAGCCCAGGACTAGCGGAAACTTACACCGGGGAGCTGTTTTTT.

The genes are TRBV7-9 and TRBJ1-5; 9 bases map to TRBD1. Looked up from germline, CDR1 is SEHNR and CDR2 is FQNEAQ (reference sequence). V lost 10 bases and J lost 0; bases outside the gene matches: 4. The CDR3 runs 14 residues. Here the CDR3 DNA reads TGTGCCACGGGGACAGGGCTTAGCAATCAGCCCCAGCATTTT. Amino acid sequence: CATGTGLSNQPQHF.

The chain recombines TRBV6-1 with TRBJ2-1; no firm D call. Germline V gene sequence: CDR1 MNHNS, CDR2 SASEGT. The V and J ends lost 2 bases and 8 bases respectively, with 7 bases between them. The CDR3 has 12 residues. The CDR3 nucleotides are TGTGCCAGCAGTGAACAGAATGATGAGCAGTTCTTC. This sequence encodes CASSEQNDEQFF.

The chain is built from TRBV27 and TRBJ1-4; 9 bases are shared with TRBD1. CDR1 and CDR2 from the germline V gene are MNHEY and SMNVEV (reference sequence). This CDR3 has 15 amino acids. With V trimmed by 8 bases and J by 8 bases, 12 bases remained unmatched. The CDR3 DNA reads as TGTGCCAGCCGACCAAGGACAGGGGCAGGGGAAAAACTGTTTTTT. This sequence encodes CASRPRTGAGEKLFF. Full variable domain (missing parts from reference TRBV27 and TRBJ1-4): EAQVTQNPRYLITVTGKKLTVTCSQNMNHEYMSWYRQDPGLGLRQIYYSMNVEVTDKGDVPEGYKVSRKEKRNFPLILESPSPNQTSLYFCASRPRTGAGEKLFFGSGTQLSVL.

The chain employs TRBV4-1 and TRBJ1-6; D remains ambiguous. Germline assignment: CDR1 MGHRA and CDR2 YSYEKL. The V gene lost 1 base and the J gene lost 7 bases, with 14 bases spanning the gap. The CDR3 runs 16 residues. The CDR3 is CASSQVGGSRNSPLHF. The CDR3 DNA reads TGCGCCAGCAGCCAAGTCGGAGGGAGCCGGAATTCACCCCTCCACTTT.

This clone was seen only once. CDR3 protein: CASRVEETQYF. As DNA, the CDR3 is TGTGCCAGCAGAGTAGAAGAGACCCAGTACTTC. The chain has TRBV2 and TRBJ2-5, with unresolved D. V was trimmed by 6 bases and J by 3 bases, leaving 5 bases between them. The germline CDR1 and CDR2 sequences are SNHLY and FYNNEI. CDR3 size: 11 residues.

V usage is TRBV6-1 and J usage is TRBJ1-5; D is unresolved. With 0 bases removed from V and 6 bases from J, the gap between germline ends came to 6 bases. Germline CDR1 is MNHNS and CDR2 is SASEGT. This CDR3 region has 13 residues. The CDR3 DNA reads TGTGCCAGCAGTGAAGCTGTTAGTCAGCCCCAGCATTTT. It translates to CASSEAVSQPQHF.

The V gene is TRBV6-5, the J gene TRBJ2-1, with 7 bases aligning to TRBD1. The CDR3 is made up of 15 amino acids. Germline V CDR1 and CDR2: MNHEY, SVGAGI. The V and J ends lost 0 bases and 9 bases, in that order; junction bases with no gene match: 8. CDR3 nucleotide sequence: TGTGCCAGCAGTTACTCATGGACAGGCATTGGTGAGCAGTTCTTC. Its translation is CASSYSWTGIGEQFF.

This clone was picked up a small number of times. V usage is TRBV5-1 and J usage is TRBJ2-1, with TRBD2 matching over 9 bases. The CDR3 is 15 residues long. Per the germline V gene, CDR1 is SGHRS and CDR2 is YFSETQ. V shed 2 bases, J shed 8 bases, and the junction held 8 bases outside the gene matches. The CDR3 region has the DNA TGCGCCAGCAGCTTAACGAGCGGGAGGTTTTATGAGCAGTTCTTC. It encodes CASSLTSGRFYEQFF.

The chain links TRBV14 to TRBJ2-7; no clear D gene. The CDR3 loop spans 15 amino acids. In germline, CDR1 is SGHDN, CDR2 FVKESK. Trimming left V 0 bases short and J 3 bases short, with 12 bases between. This CDR3 reads CASSQEERHFYEQYF. CDR3 sequence (DNA): TGTGCCAGCAGCCAAGAAGAGAGACACTTCTACGAGCAGTACTTC.

This sequence joins TRBV4-3 and TRBJ2-5; D is undetermined. The V gene's germline CDR1 is LGHNA and CDR2 YSLEER. The length of the CDR3 is 17 residues. The V end lost 4 bases, the J end lost 1 base, and 19 bases lay between the germline ends. The CDR3 nucleotides are TGCGCCAGCAGCCCTAATGGTGCAAGCCTAGGCCAAGAGACCCAGTACTTC. Residues: CASSPNGASLGQETQYF.

This clone showed up just once. V usage is TRBV5-1 and J usage is TRBJ2-3, with TRBD1 matching 9 bases. V lost 5 bases, J lost 6 bases, and 10 bases stayed unmatched. The CDR3 runs to 15 residues. Germline CDR1 is SGHRS and CDR2 is YFSETQ. CDR3 DNA: TGCGCCAGCAGTCTGAGGGGGACAGGGTCGGATACGCAGTATTTT. Translating it yields CASSLRGTGSDTQYF.

The chain uses TRBV28 and TRBJ2-1, with 7 bases lining up with TRBD1. Looked up from germline, CDR1 is MDHEN and CDR2 is SYDVKM. CDR3 length: 18 residues. Losses at the gene ends were 5 bases for V and 4 bases for J; bases not matched to a gene: 17. The CDR3 DNA sequence: TGTGCCAGCAGTCCCCTAACAATAAGGACAGGAGGTTACAATGAGCAGTTCTTC. Protein product: CASSPLTIRTGGYNEQFF.

The V call is TRBV7-2, the J call TRBJ2-3, with 7 bases aligning to TRBD2. The CDR3 loop spans 13 amino acids. After removal of 0 bases from V and 6 bases from J, the junction contained 0 bases not matched to a gene. Germline CDR1 SGHTA, CDR2 FQGNSA. CDR3 bases: TGTGCCAGCAGCTTAGCGGGGGGGGATACGCAGTATTTT. It is translated as CASSLAGGDTQYF.

This rearrangement joins TRBV7-6 to TRBJ2-3; D not resolved. The CDR3 is 12 amino acids. V was shortened by 3 bases and J by 4 bases, with 5 bases between the two germline ends. Germline V gene lookup returns CDR1 SGHVS and CDR2 FNYEAQ. The CDR3 DNA reads TGTGCCAGCAGCTTTCTCGCAGATACGCAGTATTTT. Its translation is CASSFLADTQYF. Full variable domain (rest looked up from reference TRBV7-6 and TRBJ2-3): GAGVSQSPRYKVTKRGQDVALRCDPISGHVSLYWYRQALGQGPEFLTYFNYEAQQDKSGLPNDRFSAERPEGSISTLTIQRTEQRDSAMYRCASSFLADTQYFGPGTRLTVL.